The 17 T cell receptor beta chains reported below all come from one sample, sequenced in a study of T cell responses to AZD1222 COVID-19 vaccine. The protocol was immunoSEQ multiplex PCR, while the TCRdb copy is restricted to in-frame clones and leaves out a portion. The sample has around 250,000 clones; more than 80% are singletons. Sequencing was performed on peripheral blood, taken on day 0 of AZD1222 vaccination. The receptors derive from an adult in good health.

The chain couples TRBV5-4 to TRBJ1-2; tentative D call: TRBD1 (6 bases). From germline, CDR1 is SGHNT and CDR2 YYREEE (reference sequence). The CDR3 is 13 amino acids. With 4 bases removed from V and 8 bases from J, the gap between germline ends came to 15 bases. The CDR3 DNA is TGTGCCAGCAGCGACCAGGGGAGTAGGGGCTACACCTTC. Protein: CASSDQGSRGYTF.

The chain links TRBV28 to TRBJ2-7, with 11 bases that match TRBD1. From germline, CDR1 is MDHEN and CDR2 SYDVKM. The CDR3 covers 15 residues. V trimming: 4 bases; J trimming: 6 bases; junction bases outside the gene matches: 8. The CDR3 sequence: CASSSPGTGGGEQYF. CDR3 nucleotide sequence: TGTGCCAGCAGTTCACCAGGGACAGGGGGAGGCGAGCAGTACTTC.

V is TRBV7-9 and J is TRBJ1-2; unclear D gene. CDR1 and CDR2 from the germline V gene are SEHNR and FQNEAQ (reference sequence). There are 14 residues in the CDR3. V lost 4 bases to trimming and J lost 4 bases, with 13 bases between them. CDR3 in DNA: TGTGCCAGCAGCTCCTTGACATTACCCTATGGCTACACCTTC. Protein sequence: CASSSLTLPYGYTF.

This clone has just one count. The J gene is TRBJ2-3, the V gene TRBV5-1, with 9 bases fitting TRBD2. V lost 0 bases to trimming and J lost 2 bases; unmatched junction nucleotides: 4. In germline, CDR1 is SGHRS, CDR2 YFSETQ. The CDR3 runs 16 residues. CDR3 nucleotides: TGCGCCAGCAGCTTGGCCCGGGGACTAGCCACAGATACGCAGTATTTT. It yields the protein CASSLARGLATDTQYF.

As regards this clone: This same CDR3 is encoded by further DNA sequences in the sample. The chain links TRBV6-5 to TRBJ1-1; TRBD1 aligns across 8 bases. The CDR3 spans 14 residues. The junction had 4 bases not matched to a gene; V was cut back by 3 bases and J by 4 bases. From germline, CDR1 is MNHEY and CDR2 SVGAGI. CDR3 loop: CASSYLTGGTEAFF. The CDR3 nucleotides read TGTGCCAGCAGTTATTTAACAGGGGGCACTGAAGCTTTCTTT.

The rearrangement uses TRBV5-1 and TRBJ2-7; D may correspond to TRBD1 or TRBD2 (6 bases each). This CDR3 region has 14 residues. Trimming stripped 1 base from V and 7 bases from J, with 15 bases between. The germline CDR1 and CDR2 sequences are SGHRS and YFSETQ. In DNA, the CDR3 is TGCGCCAGCAGCTTGTGGTCGGGGGCAAATGAGCAGTACTTC. Amino acid sequence: CASSLWSGANEQYF.

V and J are TRBV10-3 and TRBJ2-7; D is tentatively TRBD1 or TRBD2 (6 bases each). The CDR3 is made up of 13 amino acids. CDR1 ENHRY and CDR2 SYGVKD come from the germline V gene. V lost 10 bases and J 9 bases, leaving 22 bases between the germline ends. The CDR3 region is CATRDWGRFGQYF. DNA of the CDR3: TGTGCCACCCGGGACTGGGGGCGCTTCGGGCAGTACTTC.

V is TRBV6-2 or TRBV6-3 and J is TRBJ2-1, with D hard to call. Trimming cost V 4 bases and J 9 bases, with 7 bases left between them. The CDR3 covers 11 residues. The germline gives CDR1 MNHEY, CDR2 SVGEGT. CDR3 nucleotide sequence: TGTGCCAGCAGTTTTTCGGTTGAGCAGTTCTTC. Its translation is CASSFSVEQFF.

The gene calls are TRBV7-3 and TRBJ2-7; D is uncertain. This CDR3 contains 14 residues. Trimming took 2 bases from V and 0 from J, leaving 8 bases between them. CDR1 SGHTA and CDR2 FQGTGA come from the germline V gene. The CDR3 nucleotides are TGTGCCAGCAGCTTAGGCTCCGCCTCCTACGAGCAGTACTTC. This sequence encodes CASSLGSASYEQYF.

V usage is TRBV5-1 and J usage is TRBJ2-5; possible D gene TRBD1, 6 bases. Germline CDR1 is SGHRS and CDR2 is YFSETQ. The CDR3 runs to 13 residues. V gave up 4 bases and J gave up 5 bases, with 12 bases separating them. The CDR3 region has the DNA TGCGCCAGCAGCAGGGGGTCCTCGGAGACCCAGTACTTC. Protein product: CASSRGSSETQYF.

A remark on this clone: Sequence at one end of the junction differs from germline and may be a read error. The chain couples TRBV5-4 to TRBJ2-2, with D tentatively TRBD1 or TRBD2 (5 bases each). Germline loops: CDR1 SGHNT, CDR2 YYREEE (reference sequence). This CDR3 contains 17 residues. The CDR3 loop reads CASSPRNEGPNTGELFF. The CDR3 coding sequence is TGTGCTAGCAGCCCTCGTAATGAGGGACCGAACACCGGGGAGCTGTTTTTT. Using reference TRBV5-4 and TRBJ2-2 for the parts outside the CDR3, the full variable domain is ETGVTQSPTHLIKTRGQQVTLRCSSQSGHNTVSWYQQALGQGPQFIFQYYREEENGRGNFPPRFSGLQFPNYSSELNVNALELDDSALYLCASSPRNEGPNTGELFFGEGSRLTVL.

The J gene is TRBJ1-1, the V gene TRBV28; no firm D call. The germline CDR1 and CDR2 sequences are MDHEN and SYDVKM. Trimming left V 5 bases short and J 6 bases short, with 10 bases between. This CDR3 has 12 residues. CDR3 DNA: TGTGCCAGCAGTGGAGGTATTTCTGAAGCTTTCTTT. It specifies CASSGGISEAFF.

The chain combines TRBV2 with TRBJ1-4; D is undetermined. V lost 5 bases and J lost 0, with 7 bases in between. Germline assignment: CDR1 SNHLY and CDR2 FYNNEI. The CDR3 totals 14 residues. As DNA, the CDR3 is TGTGCCAGCAGTTCCGAAGCAACTAATGAAAAACTGTTTTTT. Its protein product is CASSSEATNEKLFF.

The V and J genes are TRBV7-9 and TRBJ1-2; 8 nucleotides agree with TRBD1. The length of the CDR3 is 13 residues. V shed 4 bases, J shed 4 bases, and the junction held 2 bases outside the gene matches. Germline loops: CDR1 SEHNR, CDR2 FQNEAQ (reference sequence). CDR3 sequence: CASSSGQGYGYTF. The CDR3, as DNA: TGTGCCAGCAGCTCTGGACAGGGCTATGGCTACACCTTC. Full variable domain (rest looked up from reference TRBV7-9 and TRBJ1-2): DTGVSQNPRHKITKRGQNVTFRCDPISEHNRLYWYRQTLGQGPEFLTYFQNEAQLEKSRLLSDRFSAERPKGSFSTLEIQRTEQGDSAMYLCASSSGQGYGYTFGSGTRLTVV.

The gene calls are TRBV2 and TRBJ2-7; D perhaps matches TRBD2 (5 bases). The length of the CDR3 is 13 residues. Trimming removed 3 bases from V and 6 bases from J, with 12 bases in between. Germline values: CDR1 SNHLY, CDR2 FYNNEI. In nucleotides, the CDR3 is TGTGCCAGCAGTGAGGCACTAGGGATCGAGCAGTACTTC. Encoded protein: CASSEALGIEQYF.

The chain recombines TRBV27 with TRBJ1-5; perhaps TRBD1 as D (6 bases). Between the trimmed V and J ends, which lost 4 bases and 2 bases, there was a span of 18 bases. The CDR3 has 17 residues. The germline V gene has CDR1 MNHEY and CDR2 SMNVEV (reference sequence). The CDR3 DNA reads as TGTGCCAGCAGTTCCTTCCCGACAGGAAGGGGCAATCAGCCCCAGCATTTT. Residues: CASSSFPTGRGNQPQHF.

The chain joins TRBV5-1 to TRBJ2-3; TRBD1 aligns across 9 bases. V trimming: 4 bases; J trimming: 1 base; junction bases outside the gene matches: 4. Germline V gives CDR1 SGHRS, CDR2 YFSETQ. CDR3 length: 15 residues. Written as DNA, the CDR3 is TGCGCCAGCAGCAGGACAGGGGAGGGCACAGATACGCAGTATTTT. Encoded protein: CASSRTGEGTDTQYF.